This TCR beta chain was observed in a study of monozygotic twins with inflammatory bowel disease. Notes on the study in general: Possibly reflecting limited power, no difference in repertoire similarity was found between concordant and discordant twins. The co-twins with IBD showed lower TCRbeta diversity (inverse Simpson) than their healthy siblings.

Germline CDR1 reads DFQATT; CDR2 reads SNEGSKA (reference sequence). The CDR3 is made up of 13 amino acids. TCRdb re-called the 5' RACE reads and gives one entry per CDR3 protein, without DNA. Across roughly 100,000 distinct CDR3 sequences, the top ten clones capture under 2.5% of the sample. Turning to this clonotype: Its antigen is not identified.

This TCR derives from a human donor with ulcerative colitis or Crohn's disease, or a healthy co-twin of an affected twin (not recorded which). Sequenced material: blood. V is TRBV20-1 and J is TRBJ2-1; TCRdb lists TRBD2, though no DNA is available to test this call. CDR3 protein: CSAPLAGYNEQFF.